The 6 T cell receptor beta chains listed next were all sequenced from one sample in a study of blood T cells in healthy people across ages. Next came a second PCR, run for roughly 6 to 11 cycles, which used a sample-barcoded 5' primer along with a J-beta primer mix. One entry per CDR3 protein, called by TCRdb with MiXCR from the 5' RACE reads. The table records about 1.8 million distinct CDR3 sequences, around half of them present only once. The sequencing sample was made of blood. The receptors originated from a woman in her thirties or forties in good health.

CDR3: CASTTGTGQETQYF. The CDR3 DNA reads as TGTGCCAGCACCACCGGGACAGGCCAAGAGACCCAGTACTTC. The chain combines TRBV2 with TRBJ2-5; 8 positions agree with TRBD1. V was clipped by 7 bases and J by 1 base; unmatched bases: 5. Germline CDR1 and CDR2: SNHLY and FYNNEI. The CDR3 contains 14 residues.

V gene TRBV12-3 or TRBV12-4 combines with J gene TRBJ2-5, with D perhaps matching TRBD2 (6 bases). V was shortened by 5 bases and J by 7 bases, with 14 bases between the two germline ends. This CDR3 is 13 amino acids long. In DNA form, the CDR3 reads TGTGCCAGCAGTGCTAACCGAGCGGGGACCCAGTACTTC. Amino acid sequence: CASSANRAGTQYF.

This clonotype appeared a few times. The rearrangement links TRBV29-1 to TRBJ1-2; 8 nucleotides match TRBD1. The CDR3 sequence is 12 residues long. The germline V gene has CDR1 SQVTM and CDR2 ANQGSEA. The trim removed 8 bases at V and 7 bases at J, leaving 9 bases unmatched. The CDR3 coding sequence is TGCAGCATCCGGGTGACAGGGGTTGGCTACACCTTC. Amino acids: CSIRVTGVGYTF.

The chain carries TRBV29-1 and TRBJ2-1, with 11 bases lining up with TRBD2. This CDR3 spans 17 amino acids. Per the germline V gene, CDR1 is SQVTM and CDR2 is ANQGSEA. V lost 1 base, J lost 9 bases, and 14 bases stayed unmatched. The CDR3 reads CSVEGPTSGVGWSEQFF. Written as DNA, the CDR3 is TGCAGCGTTGAAGGGCCGACTAGCGGGGTTGGATGGAGTGAGCAGTTCTTC.

V and J are TRBV5-1 and TRBJ2-3; TRBD2 might be the D (5 bases). The CDR3 length is 18 residues. Germline values: CDR1 SGHRS, CDR2 YFSETQ. V dropped 2 bases and J dropped 0 bases, with 19 bases sitting between them. This chain's CDR3 is CASSFGLLGRGSTDTQYF. CDR3 nucleotide sequence: TGCGCCAGCAGCTTCGGTCTGCTGGGCCGGGGTAGCACAGATACGCAGTATTTT.

The rearrangement joins TRBV18 to TRBJ2-3, with D possibly matching TRBD2 (6 bases). Trimming took off 3 bases at V and 3 bases at J, with 13 bases between the two ends. The length of the CDR3 is 15 residues. Looked up from germline, CDR1 is KGHSH and CDR2 is LQKENI. The CDR3 is CASSPSLAQTDTQYF. The CDR3 DNA reads as TGTGCCAGCTCACCTTCCCTAGCGCAAACAGATACGCAGTATTTT. Full variable domain (missing parts from reference TRBV18 and TRBJ2-3): NAGVMQNPRHLVRRRGQEARLRCSPMKGHSHVYWYRQLPEEGLKFMVYLQKENIIDESGMPKERFSAEFPKEGPSILRIQQVVRGDSAAYFCASSPSLAQTDTQYFGPGTRLTVL.